This TCR beta chain was profiled in a study of T cells after yellow fever vaccination. Study observations and caveats: From the bulk population, abundant clonotypes could contaminate and appear within FACS-sorted repertoires.

As regards this clonotype: Its matching antigen is unknown. Germline is not matched at one junction end, which may reflect a read error.

UMIs were added to TCR cDNA along with a universal primer site when it was made by 5'RACE template switching. TCRdb ran MiXCR on the 5' RACE reads and lists one entry per CDR3 protein. The table shows about 340,000 distinct CDR3 sequences, with about an eighth occurring only once. The length of the CDR3 is 15 residues. From germline, CDR1 is SGHTA and CDR2 FQGNSA. The chain has TRBV7-2 and TRBJ2-3, with 7 bases that match TRBD1. This TCR was sampled from a man in his late teens or twenties who received the YFV17D yellow fever vaccine. Sequencing was performed on CD4+ T cells sorted from PBMCs, taken 15 days after the yellow fever booster vaccination. As DNA, the CDR3 is TGTGCCAGCAGGTATACAGGGGTTCGCACCGATACGCAGTATTTT. Its protein product is CASRYTGVRTDTQYF. The variable domain in full, with the rest retrieved from reference TRBV7-2 and TRBJ2-3, is GAGVSQSPSNKVTEKGKDVELRCDPISGHTALYWYRQSLGQGLEFLIYFQGNSAPDKSGLPSDRFSAERTGGSVSTLTIQRTQQEDSAVYLCASRYTGVRTDTQYFGPGTRLTVL.